Each of the 29 T cell receptor beta chains below was sequenced from the same sample in a study of radiation and T cells in renal cell carcinoma. Method: immunoSEQ multiplex PCR; TCRdb's copy keeps in-frame clones and lacks some. The sample holds about 83,000 clones, around 78% seen once. Time point: blood 4 weeks post-SBRT, at nephrectomy. Indicated treatment: 15 Gy SBRT to primary tumor, nephrectomy 4 weeks later. The sample was blood, taken from a patient whose treatment included radiotherapy and nephrectomy. The receptors shown here come from an older woman with renal cell carcinoma.

The chain links TRBV2 to TRBJ2-2, with D uncertain. Trimming removed 6 bases from V and 7 bases from J, with 6 bases in between. The germline V gene encodes CDR1 SNHLY and CDR2 FYNNEI. There are 11 residues in the CDR3. The CDR3 here is CASRLSGELFF. The CDR3 DNA sequence: TGTGCCAGCAGGCTCAGCGGGGAGCTGTTTTTT. The full variable domain, with the rest looked up from reference TRBV2 and TRBJ2-2, is EPEVTQTPSHQVTQMGQEVILRCVPISNHLYFYWYRQILGQKVEFLVSFYNNEISEKSEIFDDQFSVERPDGSNFTLKIRSTKLEDSAMYFCASRLSGELFFGEGSRLTVL.

The CDR3 bases are TGTGCCAGCTCACCTATATCGACAGGAACCTACGAGCAGTACTTC. Encoded protein: CASSPISTGTYEQYF. The gene calls are TRBV18 and TRBJ2-7, with TRBD1 as a possible D gene (6 bases). V was cut by 3 bases and J by 2 bases, with 14 bases left in between. The CDR3 is made up of 15 amino acids. The germline gives CDR1 KGHSH, CDR2 LQKENI.

The chain combines TRBV7-9 with TRBJ2-1, with D possibly matching TRBD1 (6 bases). The CDR3 is made up of 15 amino acids. Trimming stripped 5 bases from V and 2 bases from J, with 13 bases between. Per the germline V gene, CDR1 is SEHNR and CDR2 is FQNEAQ (reference sequence). CDR3 nucleotide sequence: TGTGCCAGCAGCCAACAGGGTTTGCCCTACAATGAGCAGTTCTTC. Its translation: CASSQQGLPYNEQFF.

The chain employs TRBV28 and TRBJ2-3, with TRBD2 matching over 9 bases. V lost 5 bases, J lost 0 bases, and 12 bases stayed unmatched. The germline gives CDR1 MDHEN, CDR2 SYDVKM. This CDR3 contains 18 residues. For the CDR3, the DNA is TGTGCCAGCAGTACGACTAGCGGACTTTCCACTAGCACAGATACGCAGTATTTT. The encoded protein is CASSTTSGLSTSTDTQYF.

This clone turned up a few times. The V and J genes are TRBV6-1 and TRBJ1-5; possible D gene TRBD1, 5 bases. CDR1 is MNHNS and CDR2 is SASEGT in the germline V gene. V lost 0 bases to trimming and J lost 1 base, with 16 bases between them. The CDR3 length is 18 residues. The CDR3: CASSEAVWGQPSNQPQHF. Written as DNA, the CDR3 is TGTGCCAGCAGTGAAGCCGTATGGGGCCAGCCGAGCAATCAGCCCCAGCATTTT.

The V gene is TRBV28, the J gene TRBJ1-1, with TRBD1 identical over 8 bases. CDR1 and CDR2 (germline): MDHEN, SYDVKM. The V segment lost 4 bases and the J segment 6 bases; nucleotides outside the gene matches: 16. CDR3 length equals 17 residues. The CDR3 loop reads CASSWPLPGTGSPEAFF. The CDR3 DNA sequence: TGTGCCAGCAGTTGGCCCCTTCCCGGGACAGGTTCTCCTGAAGCTTTCTTT.

V usage is TRBV25-1 and J usage is TRBJ2-1, with unresolved D. Germline CDR1 MGHDK, CDR2 SYGVNS. There are 13 residues in the CDR3. V was shortened by 5 bases and J by 3 bases, with 8 bases between the two germline ends. CDR3 in amino acids: CASSPVNYNEQFF. CDR3 sequence (DNA): TGTGCCAGCAGTCCCGTCAACTACAATGAGCAGTTCTTC.

This clone appeared a few times. The chain carries TRBV4-1 and TRBJ1-4, with D uncertain. Trimming cost V 0 bases and J 12 bases, with 14 bases left between them. There are 14 residues in the CDR3. CDR1 is MGHRA and CDR2 is YSYEKL in the germline V gene. The CDR3 nucleotides read TGCGCCAGCAGCCAAGATACACGGGATGGGGAACTGTTTTTT. As protein: CASSQDTRDGELFF.

V usage is TRBV5-1 and J usage is TRBJ1-5; no clear D gene. Trimming took off 2 bases at V and 1 base at J, with 4 bases between the two ends. The CDR3 runs 13 residues. In germline, CDR1 is SGHRS, CDR2 YFSETQ. Here the CDR3 reads CASSLESNQPQHF. CDR3 DNA sequence: TGCGCCAGCAGCTTAGAAAGCAATCAGCCCCAGCATTTT. The full variable domain, in which reference TRBV5-1 and TRBJ1-5 provide the parts outside the CDR3, is KAGVTQTPRYLIKTRGQQVTLSCSPISGHRSVSWYQQTPGQGLQFLFEYFSETQRNKGNFPGRFSGRQFSNSRSEMNVSTLELGDSALYLCASSLESNQPQHFGDGTRLSIL.

The J gene is TRBJ1-2, the V gene TRBV5-1, with D maybe TRBD1 (6 bases). CDR3 length: 13 residues. The V end lost 4 bases, the J end lost 4 bases, and 11 bases lay between the germline ends. CDR1 is SGHRS, CDR2 YFSETQ, per germline. The chain's CDR3 is CASSGGQSYGYTF. CDR3 bases: TGCGCCAGCAGCGGGGGGCAGTCCTATGGCTACACCTTC.

The CDR3 loop reads CATSRAGTSVRNEQFF. The CDR3 bases are TGTGCCACCAGCAGAGCGGGGACTAGCGTGAGGAATGAGCAGTTCTTC. This chain joins TRBV15 and TRBJ2-1; 10 nucleotides match TRBD2. Losses at the gene ends were 1 base for V and 7 bases for J; bases not matched to a gene: 7. Germline-derived CDR1 and CDR2 are LNHNV and YYDKDF (reference sequence). CDR3 length: 16 amino acids.

The CDR3, as DNA: TGTGCCAGCAGCTTAGAGGCTAGCGGGAGCTATGAGCAGTTCTTC. It is translated as CASSLEASGSYEQFF. The rearrangement uses TRBV11-3 and TRBJ2-1; the match to TRBD2 covers 10 bases. V was pared by 0 bases and J by 8 bases, with 4 bases of the junction left unmatched. The CDR3 is made up of 15 amino acids. The germline V gene encodes CDR1 SGHNT and CDR2 YENEEA.

The chain has TRBV11-2 and TRBJ2-1, with 12 bases that match TRBD1. Germline V CDR1 and CDR2: SGHAT, FQNNGV. Germline trimming cut 4 bases from V and 7 bases from J; bases unmatched to any gene: 5. This CDR3 is built from 15 residues. CDR3 nucleotide sequence: TGTGCCAGCAGCTCGGGACAGGGGGCGAGTAATGAGCAGTTCTTC. Protein sequence: CASSSGQGASNEQFF.

The gene calls are TRBV7-9 and TRBJ1-4; TRBD1 might be the D (6 bases). The CDR3 consists of 15 residues. The germline V and J ends were trimmed by 7 bases and 4 bases, with 16 bases remaining between them. Germline values: CDR1 SEHNR, CDR2 FQNEAQ (reference sequence). The CDR3 nucleotides are TGTGCCAGCACCTTTGGGGGGCGAAGTAATGAAAAACTGTTTTTT. This encodes CASTFGGRSNEKLFF.

The chain employs TRBV14 and TRBJ2-3, with D possibly being TRBD1 (5 bases). Germline values: CDR1 SGHDN, CDR2 FVKESK. The V end lost 6 bases, the J end lost 2 bases, and 12 bases lay between the germline ends. The CDR3 loop spans 14 amino acids. CDR3 in amino acids: CASSTQGNTDTQYF. CDR3 DNA: TGTGCCAGCAGTACTCAGGGTAACACAGATACGCAGTATTTT.

This chain joins TRBV6-5 and TRBJ1-5; D gene uncertain. V was cut by 6 bases and J by 6 bases, with 15 bases left in between. The CDR3 is made up of 14 amino acids. The germline V gene has CDR1 MNHEY and CDR2 SVGAGI. CDR3 sequence: CASRPNRAVQPQHF. DNA for the CDR3: TGTGCCAGCAGGCCGAATCGCGCGGTTCAGCCCCAGCATTTT.

The chain links TRBV11-2 to TRBJ2-1; possible D gene TRBD1, 6 bases. CDR3 length: 16 residues. V lost 1 base and J 7 bases, leaving 17 bases between the germline ends. CDR1 is SGHAT, CDR2 FQNNGV, per germline. The CDR3 sequence: CASSLVGGSSGNEQFF. The CDR3, as DNA: TGTGCCAGCAGCTTAGTTGGGGGCTCCTCTGGGAATGAGCAGTTCTTC.

This chain links TRBV9 with TRBJ2-5; the D is unclear. Trimming removed 0 bases at V and 4 bases at J, with 10 bases between. This CDR3 region has 14 residues. Germline lookup yields CDR1 SGDLS and CDR2 YYNGEE. For the CDR3, the DNA is TGTGCCAGCAGCGTAGGTGTTGCCCTAGAGACCCAGTACTTC. Its protein product is CASSVGVALETQYF.

This clone showed up just a few times. This rearrangement joins TRBV5-3 to TRBJ1-1; 9 positions match TRBD1. TRBV5-3 has ORF status, its function being uncertain. J gave up 3 bases and V 2 bases, and 11 bases lay outside the gene matches. The CDR3 loop spans 17 amino acids. The CDR3 region has the DNA TGTGCCAGAAGCTTTATATTCCGGGACAGGGACCACACTGAAGCTTTCTTT. This codes for CARSFIFRDRDHTEAFF.

The chain is built from TRBV19 and TRBJ1-3, with D possibly TRBD1 on 6 matching bases. The CDR3 is made up of 17 amino acids. Trimming left V 3 bases short and J 0 bases short, with 15 bases between. Per the germline V gene, CDR1 is LNHDA and CDR2 is SQIVND (reference sequence). CDR3: CASSITRDTSSGNTIYF. The CDR3, as DNA: TGTGCCAGTAGTATCACCCGGGACACCAGCTCTGGAAACACCATATATTTT.

This clone occurred once. The chain employs TRBV6-4 and TRBJ1-2; tentative D call: TRBD1 (5 bases). V lost 5 bases and J 7 bases, leaving 14 bases between the germline ends. CDR3 size: 13 residues. CDR1 and CDR2 (germline): MRHNA, SNTAGT. CDR3 bases: TGTGCCAGCAGTACCTCTCAGGGTGGTGGCTACACCTTC. The encoded protein is CASSTSQGGGYTF.

The chain recombines TRBV5-5 with TRBJ1-5, with D possibly TRBD1 on 5 matching bases. Germline values: CDR1 SGHKS, CDR2 YYEKEE (reference sequence). This CDR3 region has 13 residues. V was shortened by 4 bases and J by 7 bases, with 12 bases between the two germline ends. Written as DNA, the CDR3 is TGTGCCAGCAGCCCCGACGGGGCCCAGCCCCAGCATTTT. Translated: CASSPDGAQPQHF.

This chain links TRBV5-1 with TRBJ2-1; 9 bases align to TRBD2. The V and J ends lost 3 bases and 3 bases, in that order; junction bases with no gene match: 7. The CDR3 contains 16 residues. CDR1 SGHRS and CDR2 YFSETQ come from the germline V gene. The CDR3 region is CASSWYASGNYNEQFF. CDR3 sequence (DNA): TGCGCCAGCAGCTGGTACGCTAGCGGGAACTACAATGAGCAGTTCTTC.

This sequence joins TRBV19 and TRBJ2-5; no clear D gene. The CDR3 is 14 amino acids. Between the trimmed V and J ends, which lost 3 bases and 4 bases, there was a span of 12 bases. Germline values: CDR1 LNHDA, CDR2 SQIVND (reference sequence). CDR3 sequence: CASSMGLRRETQYF. In DNA, the CDR3 is TGTGCCAGTAGTATGGGCCTGCGGCGAGAGACCCAGTACTTC.

V gene TRBV5-6 combines with J gene TRBJ2-7, with D possibly matching TRBD1 (6 bases). Germline values: CDR1 SGHDT, CDR2 YYEEEE. CDR3 size: 14 residues. V shed 4 bases and J shed 2 bases, with 13 bases lying between them. Here the CDR3 DNA reads TGTGCCAGCAGCCCGACAGGACCTCCCTACGAGCAGTACTTC. Translation gives CASSPTGPPYEQYF.

This chain links TRBV6-6 with TRBJ2-7; no reliable D call. CDR3 length: 11 amino acids. Per germline, CDR1 MNHNY and CDR2 SVGAGI (reference sequence). Trimming pared 7 bases from V and 6 bases from J, leaving 10 bases between. CDR3 amino acids: CASTSRGEQYF. The CDR3 DNA reads as TGTGCCAGCACCTCTAGAGGCGAGCAGTACTTC.

This rearrangement joins TRBV25-1 to TRBJ2-1, with D perhaps TRBD1 (5 bases). The germline V and J ends were trimmed by 2 bases and 2 bases, with 10 bases remaining between them. This CDR3 has 15 residues. Germline V gene sequence: CDR1 MGHDK, CDR2 SYGVNS. In DNA, the CDR3 is TGTGCCAGCAGTGAACCAGGGATTCCCTACAATGAGCAGTTCTTC. This encodes CASSEPGIPYNEQFF. The full variable domain, rest sourced from reference TRBV25-1 and TRBJ2-1, is EADIYQTPRYLVIGTGKKITLECSQTMGHDKMYWYQQDPGMELHLIHYSYGVNSTEKGDLSSESTVSRIRTEHFPLTLESARPSHTSQYLCASSEPGIPYNEQFFGPGTRLTVL.

This chain links TRBV9 with TRBJ1-1; D is ambiguous. This CDR3 is 16 amino acids long. In germline, CDR1 is SGDLS, CDR2 YYNGEE. V shed 0 bases and J shed 3 bases, with 15 bases lying between them. This CDR3 reads CASSVGRTKLDTEAFF. DNA of the CDR3: TGTGCCAGCAGCGTAGGCCGAACAAAATTGGACACTGAAGCTTTCTTT.

The CDR3 nucleotides read TGTGCCAGCAGTCTTAGAGGGCCCGACACTGAAGCTTTCTTT. Residues: CASSLRGPDTEAFF. V and J are TRBV28 and TRBJ1-1; D gene unclear. This CDR3 comprises 14 residues. Deletions cut 5 bases from V and 3 bases from J, with 13 bases between. The germline V gene encodes CDR1 MDHEN and CDR2 SYDVKM.